These T cell receptor beta chains were read from a single sample in a study of shared clonotypes between healthy human individuals. The protocol was immunoSEQ multiplex PCR, while the TCRdb copy is restricted to in-frame clones and leaves out a portion. Here the sample spans approximately 740,000 clones, 85% to 95% being singletons. The sequencing sample was made of naive CD8+ T cells sorted from blood. The receptors were gathered from a man aged 25 to 40 in good health. Both conserved end residues are part of each CDR3. D genes are given only for firm matches. Size values are once, few and many counts, or a class for expanded clones, and some rows have none.

TRBV28	-	TRBJ2-1	TRBD2	CASDTASGPDYNEQFF	TGTGCCAGCGACACGGCTAGCGGGCCAGACTACAATGAGCAGTTCTTC
TRBV29-1	-	TRBJ2-6	-	CSVVGQSGANVLTF	TGCAGCGTTGTGGGGCAATCTGGGGCCAACGTCCTGACTTTC
TRBV5-5	-	TRBJ2-7	TRBD1	CASSFDWDSNLYEQYF	TGTGCCAGCAGCTTCGATTGGGACAGCAACCTCTACGAGCAGTACTTC
TRBV9	-	TRBJ2-2	-	CASSVVSGGELFF	TGTGCCAGCAGCGTAGTGAGTGGGGGGGAGCTGTTTTTT
TRBV6-1	-	TRBJ2-7	-	CASRRESSYEQYF	TGTGCCAGCAGAAGGGAGAGCTCCTACGAGCAGTACTTC
TRBV2	few	TRBJ1-5	TRBD1	CASSTGQGSNQPQHF	TGTGCCAGCAGTACTGGACAGGGTAGCAATCAGCCCCAGCATTTT
TRBV6-6	-	TRBJ2-7	-	CASSTPPYEQYF	TGTGCCAGCAGCACCCCCCCATACGAGCAGTACTTC
TRBV6-6	-	TRBJ1-2	TRBD1	CASRDPGTGYGYTF	TGTGCCAGCAGAGATCCCGGGACAGGCTATGGCTACACCTTC
TRBV7-9	-	TRBJ2-1	TRBD2	CASSLPTAGVPTSYNEQFF	TGTGCCAGCAGCTTACCCACAGCGGGAGTCCCAACATCCTACAATGAGCAGTTCTTC
TRBV19	-	TRBJ1-5	TRBD1	CASSIGGQGGQPQHF	TGTGCCAGTAGTATCGGGGGACAGGGGGGACAGCCCCAGCATTTT
TRBV6-6	-	TRBJ2-2	TRBD2	CASALAGGGTGELFF	TGTGCCAGCGCACTAGCGGGAGGCGGTACCGGGGAGCTGTTTTTT
TRBV7-9	-	TRBJ2-1	-	CASRFLLDFEQFF	TGTGCCAGCAGGTTCCTCCTAGATTTTGAGCAGTTCTTC
TRBV29-1	-	TRBJ1-4	TRBD1	CSVELRGANEKLFF	TGCAGCGTTGAACTCAGGGGGGCTAATGAAAAACTGTTTTTT
TRBV18	-	TRBJ2-7	-	CASSPRRGSYEQYF	TGTGCCAGCTCACCACGTAGGGGCTCCTACGAGCAGTACTTC
TRBV9	-	TRBJ2-7	-	CASSVGAGSYEQYF	TGTGCCAGCAGCGTAGGGGCTGGCTCCTACGAGCAGTACTTC
TRBV5-6	-	TRBJ1-5	-	CASSLGSSNQPQHF	TGTGCCAGCAGCTTAGGCAGTAGCAATCAGCCCCAGCATTTT
TRBV6-5	-	TRBJ2-3	-	CASSFISGGTDTQYF	TGTGCCAGCAGTTTTATTAGCGGAGGCACAGATACGCAGTATTTT
TRBV11-1	-	TRBJ2-5	-	CASSFVGQFRETQYF	TGTGCCAGCAGCTTCGTAGGGCAGTTCCGGGAGACCCAGTACTTC
TRBV6-6	-	TRBJ2-1	TRBD1	CASIFGAGQGYNEQFF	TGTGCCAGCATTTTTGGGGCGGGACAGGGTTACAATGAGCAGTTCTTC
TRBV28	-	TRBJ1-1	-	CASSPRALNITFF	TGTGCCAGCAGTCCCCGGGCCCTCAACATTACTTTCTTT
TRBV6-5	-	TRBJ2-5	TRBD2	CASKRASGKETQYF	TGTGCCAGCAAGAGGGCTAGCGGGAAAGAGACCCAGTACTTC
TRBV7-8	-	TRBJ2-4	-	CASSLGGVRVRGNIQYF	TGTGCCAGCAGCTTAGGAGGGGTGAGGGTCCGGGGGAACATTCAGTACTTC
TRBV19	-	TRBJ2-2	-	CASELVPNTGELFF	TGTGCCAGTGAACTAGTCCCGAACACCGGGGAGCTGTTTTTT
TRBV27	-	TRBJ2-1	TRBD2	CASSFIGTSGWDEQFF	TGTGCCAGCAGTTTTATAGGAACTAGCGGATGGGATGAGCAGTTCTTC
TRBV27	-	TRBJ1-5	-	CASSLSGYSNQPQHF	TGTGCCAGCAGTTTGTCCGGATATAGCAATCAGCCCCAGCATTTT
TRBV4-3	-	TRBJ2-5	TRBD1	CASSHGTGAGETQYF	TGCGCCAGCAGCCATGGGACAGGGGCAGGAGAGACCCAGTACTTC
TRBV6-5	-	TRBJ2-7	-	CASSYGQPNFNYEQYF	TGTGCCAGCAGTTACGGGCAGCCTAACTTTAACTACGAGCAGTACTTC
TRBV28	-	TRBJ2-3	TRBD1	CASSSDRARRGVPSTDTQYF	TGTGCCAGCAGTTCGGACAGGGCACGTAGGGGAGTCCCGAGCACAGATACGCAGTATTTT
TRBV27	-	TRBJ2-3	-	CASSWTAPSTDTQYF	TGTGCCAGCAGTTGGACAGCCCCTAGCACAGATACGCAGTATTTT
TRBV7-9	-	TRBJ2-7	-	CASSSSILWEQYF	TGCGCCAGCAGCTCGTCGATTCTCTGGGAGCAGTACTTC
TRBV15	once	TRBJ1-2	-	CATSGPSGGRRGYTF	TGTGCCACCAGCGGACCGTCGGGGGGGCGCCGAGGCTACACCTTC
TRBV7-2	-	TRBJ2-5	-	CASSFSSFPETQYF	TGTGCCAGCAGCTTCTCTTCATTCCCAGAGACCCAGTACTTC
TRBV6-5	-	TRBJ1-1	-	CASSYASGYTEAFF	TGTGCCAGCAGTTACGCCTCGGGGTACACTGAAGCTTTCTTT
TRBV29-1	-	TRBJ2-1	TRBD2	CSAGLAIDNEQFF	TGCAGCGCCGGACTAGCGATCGACAATGAGCAGTTCTTC
TRBV29-1	-	TRBJ1-1	-	CSVTHLNTEAFF	TGCAGCGTGACACATTTGAACACTGAAGCTTTCTTT
TRBV6-5	-	TRBJ2-7	TRBD1	CASSFGTGGYEQYF	TGTGCCAGCAGTTTTGGTACAGGGGGCTACGAGCAGTACTTC
TRBV7-6	-	TRBJ2-1	TRBD2	CASSLTSGSQDEQFF	TGTGCCAGCAGCCTAACTAGCGGGTCCCAGGATGAGCAGTTCTTC
TRBV10-2	-	TRBJ2-2	-	CASSLGDSANTGELFF	TGCGCCAGCAGTTTAGGGGACTCGGCGAACACCGGGGAGCTGTTTTTT
TRBV10-2	-	TRBJ1-5	-	CASRQQNQPQHF	TGCGCCAGCCGGCAGCAGAATCAGCCCCAGCATTTT
TRBV4-1	-	TRBJ1-2	-	CASSQVSGRGYGYTF	TGCGCCAGCAGCCAAGTCTCAGGGAGAGGCTATGGCTACACCTTC